These 30 T cell receptor beta chains were all obtained from the same sample, sequenced in a study of beta chain features in type 1 diabetes. Reverse transcription of all isolated RNA meant that expressed TCRB transcripts were sequenced. TCRdb's copy holds only in-frame clones and misses some; the assay was immunoSEQ multiplex PCR. The sample has 300,000 or so clones, 6.5% to 10% seen once. The sample consisted of central memory CD4+ T cells from blood. The receptors were sampled from a woman aged 18-29 years in good health.

This clone was observed many times. The chain combines TRBV4-2 with TRBJ2-6, with 7 bases identical to TRBD1. The germline V gene has CDR1 LGHNA and CDR2 YNFKEQ. The CDR3 is 17 residues long. V lost 0 bases, J lost 3 bases, and 5 bases stayed unmatched. The CDR3 region is CASSQERGGGGANVLTF. As DNA, the CDR3 is TGTGCCAGCAGCCAAGAAAGAGGGGGCGGTGGGGCCAACGTCCTGACTTTC.

This clone was seen only a few times. The chain is built from TRBV5-4 and TRBJ2-2, with 9 bases fitting TRBD1. Unmatched junction bases numbered 6, after V lost 2 bases and J lost 7 bases. CDR3 length: 15 residues. Per germline, CDR1 SGHNT and CDR2 YYREEE (reference sequence). The CDR3 protein is CASSLQGARGGELFF. The CDR3 DNA follows: TGTGCCAGCAGCTTACAGGGGGCTCGGGGCGGGGAGCTGTTTTTT. Filled out from reference TRBV5-4 and TRBJ2-2, the complete variable domain reads ETGVTQSPTHLIKTRGQQVTLRCSSQSGHNTVSWYQQALGQGPQFIFQYYREEENGRGNFPPRFSGLQFPNYSSELNVNALELDDSALYLCASSLQGARGGELFFGEGSRLTVL.

This clone was seen only a few times. The rearrangement uses TRBV18 and TRBJ1-1; TRBD1 aligns across 7 bases. The V gene end was trimmed by 5 bases and the J gene end by 4 bases; junction bases not matched to a gene: 10. Germline V CDR1 and CDR2: KGHSH, LQKENI. The CDR3 has 15 amino acids. CDR3 bases: TGTGCCAGCTCAAATTCACGACAGGGCCTCACTGAAGCTTTCTTT. Translation: CASSNSRQGLTEAFF.

This clone was picked up a small number of times. The chain combines TRBV7-2 with TRBJ2-5; perhaps TRBD2 as D (6 bases). Germline V gene data show CDR1 as SGHTA and CDR2 as FQGNSA. Trimming removed 2 bases at V and 5 bases at J, with 12 bases between. This CDR3 region has 14 residues. As DNA, the CDR3 is TGTGCCAGCAGCTTACAGGGAGGAGTGGAGACCCAGTACTTC. It is translated as CASSLQGGVETQYF.

This clone was seen a few times. The J gene is TRBJ2-3, the V gene TRBV15; weak D call: TRBD2 (6 bases). V lost 0 bases and J 2 bases, leaving 12 bases between the germline ends. Germline V lookup: CDR1 LNHNV, CDR2 YYDKDF (reference sequence). The CDR3 loop spans 16 amino acids. This CDR3 reads CATSRDPGVTTDTQYF. The CDR3 nucleotides read TGTGCCACCAGCAGAGATCCGGGAGTCACCACAGATACGCAGTATTTT.

This clone was counted at least ten times. The chain combines TRBV2 with TRBJ2-5; D possibly corresponds to TRBD2 (5 bases). V shed 7 bases and J shed 7 bases, with 10 bases lying between them. Germline loops: CDR1 SNHLY, CDR2 FYNNEI. The CDR3 consists of 11 residues. The CDR3 bases are TGTGCCAGCACCGGGATAAGGACCCAGTACTTC. Translated, it gives CASTGIRTQYF.

This clone was counted a few times. The chain links TRBV19 to TRBJ2-7; D is undetermined. Trimming took 3 bases from V and 0 from J, leaving 21 bases between them. Germline V CDR1 and CDR2: LNHDA, SQIVND (reference sequence). The CDR3 totals 18 residues. CDR3 sequence: CASSIRFGFGGNSYEQYF. DNA of the CDR3: TGTGCCAGTAGTATTCGTTTTGGCTTTGGCGGAAACTCCTACGAGCAGTACTTC. Looking up the rest from reference TRBV19 and TRBJ2-7 gives the full variable domain: DGGITQSPKYLFRKEGQNVTLSCEQNLNHDAMYWYRQDPGQGLRLIYYSQIVNDFQKGDIAEGYSVSREKKESFPLTVTSAQKNPTAFYLCASSIRFGFGGNSYEQYFGPGTRLTVT.

The table lists this clone with a few counts. Additional DNA sequences in this sample encode the identical CDR3. This chain joins TRBV20-1 and TRBJ1-2; unclear D gene. Trimming shortened V by 6 bases and J by 7 bases, and 12 bases separated the two germline ends. The CDR3 has 11 residues. The V gene's germline CDR1 is DFQATT and CDR2 SNEGSKA (reference sequence). This CDR3 reads CSARRGGGYTF. CDR3 sequence (DNA): TGCAGTGCGCGCCGGGGTGGTGGCTACACCTTC.

The genes are TRBV7-2 and TRBJ2-1, with D possibly matching TRBD2 (6 bases). CDR1 and CDR2 from the germline V gene are SGHTA and FQGNSA. The CDR3 runs to 17 residues. V was trimmed by 2 bases and J by 4 bases, leaving 18 bases between them. CDR3 in amino acids: CASSLRAGRFSYNEQFF. The CDR3 DNA reads as TGTGCCAGCAGCTTACGAGCGGGTCGCTTCTCGTACAATGAGCAGTTCTTC.

The gene calls are TRBV5-6 and TRBJ2-5, with D perhaps matching TRBD1 (5 bases). The CDR3 runs 16 residues. The V gene's germline CDR1 is SGHDT and CDR2 YYEEEE. V lost 4 bases and J 4 bases, leaving 20 bases between the germline ends. For the CDR3, the DNA is TGTGCCAGCAGCGACCCGCAGGGAACAGTTGGAGAGACCCAGTACTTC. Translated, it gives CASSDPQGTVGETQYF.

A remark on this clone: Within the sample, other DNA sequences also encode this same CDR3. This chain uses TRBV7-2 with TRBJ2-7; D not certain. V lost 5 bases, J lost 3 bases, and 8 bases lay in between. This CDR3 contains 12 residues. Germline V CDR1 and CDR2: SGHTA, FQGNSA. CDR3 sequence (DNA): TGTGCCAGCAGCCTCTCGGGCTACGAGCAGTACTTC. This gives the protein CASSLSGYEQYF.

This clone was counted a few times. The chain uses TRBV7-2 and TRBJ2-7; 9 bases match TRBD2. This CDR3 region has 20 residues. From germline, CDR1 is SGHTA and CDR2 FQGNSA. J lost 3 bases, V lost 0 bases, and 18 bases had no gene match. CDR3 amino acids: CASSLAWVGSGSIESYEQYF. The DNA of the CDR3 is TGTGCCAGCAGCTTAGCATGGGTTGGTAGCGGGAGTATCGAAAGCTACGAGCAGTACTTC.

This clone has a handful of counts. The V gene is TRBV7-9, the J gene TRBJ2-3; 8 nucleotides line up with TRBD2. The V gene's germline CDR1 is SEHNR and CDR2 FQNEAQ (reference sequence). V shed 5 bases and J 6 bases; nucleotides not matched to a gene: 7. CDR3 size: 14 residues. The chain's CDR3 is CASSTQRESDTQYF. DNA for the CDR3: TGTGCCAGCAGCACCCAGCGGGAGTCCGATACGCAGTATTTT.

The chain couples TRBV19 to TRBJ1-4; D uncertain. Germline V CDR1 and CDR2: LNHDA, SQIVND (reference sequence). Trimming removed 11 bases from V and 0 bases from J, with 13 bases in between. This CDR3 is 14 amino acids long. The CDR3, as DNA: TGTGCCGGCGGCGGCAGCGCAACTAATGAAAAACTGTTTTTT. This sequence encodes CAGGGSATNEKLFF.

The chain joins TRBV7-2 to TRBJ1-2, with D possibly being TRBD1 (5 bases). There are 15 residues in the CDR3. The V and J ends lost 3 bases and 6 bases respectively, with 17 bases between them. The germline V gene encodes CDR1 SGHTA and CDR2 FQGNSA. CDR3 bases: TGTGCCAGCAGCTTCCTGGTGGGGCAGGGCCATGGCTACACCTTC. This codes for CASSFLVGQGHGYTF. Full variable domain (outside the CDR3, taken from reference TRBV7-2 and TRBJ1-2): GAGVSQSPSNKVTEKGKDVELRCDPISGHTALYWYRQSLGQGLEFLIYFQGNSAPDKSGLPSDRFSAERTGGSVSTLTIQRTQQEDSAVYLCASSFLVGQGHGYTFGSGTRLTVV.

This clone was detected ten times or more. The rearrangement links TRBV28 to TRBJ2-7, with D possibly matching TRBD2 (6 bases). Germline CDR1 MDHEN, CDR2 SYDVKM. The CDR3 has 15 residues. V lost 4 bases to trimming and J lost 3 bases, with 16 bases between them. CDR3 sequence reads: CASSSGGALSYEQYF. In DNA, the CDR3 is TGTGCCAGCAGTTCGGGCGGGGCCTTAAGCTACGAGCAGTACTTC.

This clone was seen more than once but under ten times. The same CDR3 arises from other DNA sequences in this sample as well. The rearrangement uses TRBV13 and TRBJ2-1; tentatively, D is TRBD2 (6 bases). CDR1 PRHDT and CDR2 FYEKMQ come from the germline V gene (reference sequence). The CDR3 covers 16 residues. V lost 0 bases and J lost 3, with 12 bases in between. The CDR3 region has the DNA TGTGCCAGCAGCTTAGGCGCGGGAAGGAGCTACAATGAGCAGTTCTTC. Protein: CASSLGAGRSYNEQFF.

This clone was seen a handful of times. The chain recombines TRBV11-2 with TRBJ2-5, with 7 bases lining up with TRBD2. The last part of the DNA fits TRBJ2-7 better; the J call may be wrong. This CDR3 comprises 16 residues. Germline CDR1 reads SGHAT; CDR2 reads FQNNGV. The CDR3 loop reads CASSFTVGTTGYEQYF. In DNA, the CDR3 is TGTGCCAGCAGCTTCACAGTGGGGACTACGGGATACGAGCAGTACTTC.

Only a few counts were recorded for this clone. J is TRBJ2-3 and V is TRBV9; 9 nucleotides agree with TRBD2. V lost 3 bases, J lost 4 bases, and 9 bases stayed unmatched. This CDR3 is 16 amino acids long. Germline assignment: CDR1 SGDLS and CDR2 YYNGEE. Here the CDR3 reads CASSEVSGRLPDTQYF. The CDR3 DNA reads TGTGCCAGCAGCGAGGTCAGCGGGAGGCTGCCAGATACGCAGTATTTT.

This chain uses TRBV25-1 with TRBJ2-5; D call uncertain. Per the germline V gene, CDR1 is MGHDK and CDR2 is SYGVNS. This CDR3 comprises 11 residues. Trimming shortened V by 8 bases and J by 1 base, and 5 bases separated the two germline ends. The CDR3 DNA reads as TGTGCCAGCGGGTCCCAAGAGACCCAGTACTTC. As protein: CASGSQETQYF.

The J gene is TRBJ1-1, the V gene TRBV5-1, with D possibly matching TRBD1 (6 bases). V lost 1 base, J lost 1 base, and 14 bases lay in between. Looked up from germline, CDR1 is SGHRS and CDR2 is YFSETQ. The CDR3 sequence is 16 residues long. CDR3 sequence: CASSLLPTGKNTEAFF. The DNA of the CDR3 is TGCGCCAGCAGCTTGCTTCCAACAGGGAAGAACACTGAAGCTTTCTTT.

This clone was observed a handful of times. This chain uses TRBV4-3 with TRBJ1-5; D is perhaps TRBD1 (6 bases). The V end lost 0 bases, the J end lost 11 bases, and 11 bases lay between the germline ends. Germline CDR1 LGHNA, CDR2 YSLEER. The CDR3 extends over 13 amino acids. CDR3 sequence: CASSQDRGWAQHF. The CDR3 coding sequence is TGCGCCAGCAGCCAAGATAGGGGGTGGGCCCAGCATTTT.

The chain couples TRBV11-2 to TRBJ1-2; TRBD1 aligns across 8 bases. The trim removed 3 bases at V and 8 bases at J, leaving 14 bases unmatched. Germline values: CDR1 SGHAT, CDR2 FQNNGV. The CDR3 spans 16 residues. In nucleotides, the CDR3 is TGTGCCAGCAGCTTTAGATCGGTCCAGGGGGCGGTAGGCTACACCTTC. This codes for CASSFRSVQGAVGYTF.

V and J are TRBV7-2 and TRBJ2-3; no reliable D call. CDR3 length equals 16 residues. CDR1 and CDR2 from the germline V gene are SGHTA and FQGNSA. V was trimmed by 4 bases and J by 0 bases, leaving 14 bases between them. The CDR3 here is CASSSKVYASTDTQYF. Here the CDR3 DNA reads TGTGCCAGCAGCTCGAAGGTGTACGCTAGCACAGATACGCAGTATTTT.

This clone showed up just a few times. The gene calls are TRBV14 and TRBJ2-2; a weak D match, TRBD1 (6 bases). Germline-derived CDR1 and CDR2 are SGHDN and FVKESK. Trimming shortened V by 1 base and J by 3 bases, and 9 bases separated the two germline ends. CDR3 length equals 15 residues. The CDR3 protein is CASSQGQGYTGELFF. CDR3 DNA sequence: TGTGCCAGCAGCCAAGGTCAGGGGTACACCGGGGAGCTGTTTTTT. The complete variable domain, with remaining parts taken from reference TRBV14 and TRBJ2-2, reads EAGVTQFPSHSVIEKGQTVTLRCDPISGHDNLYWYRRVMGKEIKFLLHFVKESKQDESGMPNNRFLAERTGGTYSTLKVQPAELEDSGVYFCASSQGQGYTGELFFGEGSRLTVL.

The V call is TRBV19, the J call TRBJ2-2; D might be TRBD2 (5 bases). CDR1 is LNHDA and CDR2 is SQIVND in the germline V gene (reference sequence). The CDR3 is 13 residues long. The V and J ends lost 9 bases and 1 base respectively, with 9 bases between them. The chain's CDR3 is CASSGGNTGELFF. Written as DNA, the CDR3 is TGTGCCAGCTCCGGAGGGAACACCGGGGAGCTGTTTTTT.

This clone has a handful of counts. This chain uses TRBV2 with TRBJ2-4; 7 bases map to TRBD1. The junction had 3 bases not matched to a gene; V was cut back by 3 bases and J by 4 bases. CDR1 is SNHLY, CDR2 FYNNEI, per germline. CDR3 length equals 14 residues. This CDR3 is CASSDTGQKNIQYF. The CDR3 nucleotides read TGTGCCAGCAGTGATACGGGACAGAAAAACATTCAGTACTTC. Supplemented by reference TRBV2 and TRBJ2-4, the full variable domain reads EPEVTQTPSHQVTQMGQEVILRCVPISNHLYFYWYRQILGQKVEFLVSFYNNEISEKSEIFDDQFSVERPDGSNFTLKIRSTKLEDSAMYFCASSDTGQKNIQYFGAGTRLSVL.

This clone was found a few times. J is TRBJ1-1 and V is TRBV5-1; 9 bases are a match to TRBD1. V gave up 0 bases and J gave up 5 bases; unmatched junction bases: 2. CDR1 and CDR2 from the germline V gene are SGHRS and YFSETQ. This CDR3 is built from 14 residues. The CDR3 DNA is TGCGCCAGCAGCTTGGCCGGACAGGGGACTGAAGCTTTCTTT. It encodes CASSLAGQGTEAFF. Full variable domain (remainder filled in from reference TRBV5-1 and TRBJ1-1): KAGVTQTPRYLIKTRGQQVTLSCSPISGHRSVSWYQQTPGQGLQFLFEYFSETQRNKGNFPGRFSGRQFSNSRSEMNVSTLELGDSALYLCASSLAGQGTEAFFGQGTRLTVV.

This clone was seen repeatedly, ten times or more. The chain employs TRBV2 and TRBJ2-2, with a possible D match to TRBD1 (6 bases). CDR3 length: 14 amino acids. Trimming stripped 4 bases from V and 6 bases from J, with 12 bases between. CDR1 and CDR2 (germline): SNHLY, FYNNEI. The CDR3 region is CASSGPTGAGELFF. As DNA, the CDR3 is TGTGCCAGCAGTGGCCCGACAGGAGCCGGGGAGCTGTTTTTT.

A word on this clone: A much larger clone is a single base away; this may be a read error. This chain connects TRBV5-8 to TRBJ2-3, with D unclear. The V end was cut by 3 bases, the J end by 2 bases, with 1 base between. In germline, CDR1 is SGHTS, CDR2 YDEGEE. The CDR3 contains 11 residues. CDR3 loop: CASSYTDTQYF. The CDR3 nucleotides are TGTGCCAGCAGCTACACAGATACGCAGTATTTT.